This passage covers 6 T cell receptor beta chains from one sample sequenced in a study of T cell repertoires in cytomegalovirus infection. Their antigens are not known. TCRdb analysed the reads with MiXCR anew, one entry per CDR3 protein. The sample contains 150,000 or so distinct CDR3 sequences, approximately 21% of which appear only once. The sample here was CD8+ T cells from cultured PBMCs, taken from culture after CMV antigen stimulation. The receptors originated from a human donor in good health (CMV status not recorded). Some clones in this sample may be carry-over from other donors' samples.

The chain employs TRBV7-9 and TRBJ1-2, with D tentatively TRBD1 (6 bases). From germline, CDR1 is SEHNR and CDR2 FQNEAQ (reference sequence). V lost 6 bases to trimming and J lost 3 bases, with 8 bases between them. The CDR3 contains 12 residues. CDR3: CASSTGHYGYTF. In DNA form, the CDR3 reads TGTGCCAGCAGTACAGGGCACTATGGCTACACCTTC.

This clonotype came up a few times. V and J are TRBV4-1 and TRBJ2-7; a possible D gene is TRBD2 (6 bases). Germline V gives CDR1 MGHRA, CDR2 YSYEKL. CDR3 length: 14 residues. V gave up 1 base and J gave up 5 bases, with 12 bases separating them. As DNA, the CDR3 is TGCGCCAGCAGCCAAGTCGGAGGGGTCGACGAGCAGTACTTC. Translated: CASSQVGGVDEQYF.

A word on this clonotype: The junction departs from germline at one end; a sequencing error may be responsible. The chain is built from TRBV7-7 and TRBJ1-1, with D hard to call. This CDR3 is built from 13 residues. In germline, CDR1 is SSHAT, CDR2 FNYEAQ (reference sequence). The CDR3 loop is CASSLDPNTEAFF. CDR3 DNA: TGTGCTAGCAGCCTGGACCCTAACACTGAAGCTTTCTTT.

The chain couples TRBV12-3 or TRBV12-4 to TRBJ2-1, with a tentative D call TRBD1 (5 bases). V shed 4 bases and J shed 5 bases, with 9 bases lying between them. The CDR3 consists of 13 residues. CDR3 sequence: CASSSQGNNEQFF. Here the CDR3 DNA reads TGTGCCAGCAGTTCGCAGGGAAACAATGAGCAGTTCTTC.

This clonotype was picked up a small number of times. CDR3 sequence reads: CASSPRTSGALFF. The CDR3 nucleotides are TGCGCCAGCAGCCCCCGCACTAGCGGGGCACTGTTTTTT. The chain joins TRBV4-1 to TRBJ2-2, with 10 positions matching TRBD2. The CDR3 extends over 13 amino acids. Germline V gene data show CDR1 as MGHRA and CDR2 as YSYEKL. Trimming took 4 bases from V and 14 from J; bases not matched to a gene: 7.

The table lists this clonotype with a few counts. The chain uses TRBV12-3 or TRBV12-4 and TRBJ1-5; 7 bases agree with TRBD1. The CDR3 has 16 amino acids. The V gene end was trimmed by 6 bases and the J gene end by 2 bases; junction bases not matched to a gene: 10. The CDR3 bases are TGTGCCAGCAGCCCCCCAAACAGGGGAGGCAATCAGCCCCAGCATTTT. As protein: CASSPPNRGGNQPQHF.